This T cell receptor (beta chain) was captured by sequencing in a study of T cells in women clearing cervical HPV infection listed by TCRdb under 2018. Background on the whole study: Cases were 25 women with histologically confirmed HPV16-related CIN3 or worse, including a couple of invasive cancers. Cases were matched to controls by age within five years and by the year the sample was collected. Blood from cases was collected at the visit at which the lesion was first identified, whereas blood from controls was collected once infection was no longer detected. The 20 to 30 controls were women who cleared a single incident HPV16 infection within 12 months without developing precancer or cancer. An exploratory proof-of-principle case-control study, nested within the Guanacaste HPV Natural History Study in Costa Rica, was conducted to compare TCR repertoires across cervical HPV16 outcomes. Among cases, blood sampling came a median of roughly 150 days after lesion detection, with an interquartile range of 90 to 200 days. Since HLA typing was available for only a few women, HLA type could not be ruled out as a confounder. A median age of approximately 32 years was observed in cases versus approximately 40 in controls, and no significant differences in baseline characteristics were found. In the parent cohort, 10,049 women aged 18 or older were enrolled in Guanacaste, Costa Rica, during about 1992 to 1994 and then followed for around seven years. Quality controls consisted of five blinded duplicates per group, for a total of roughly 60 samples made up of approximately 50 participants and about ten replicates.

TCR beta CDR3 regions were amplified by multiplex PCR from an average of roughly 1.3 ug genomic DNA per sample using the immunoSEQ assay. The assay corrected primer bias using a complete synthetic TCR repertoire to establish an amplification baseline. Amplicons were sequenced on the Illumina platform. Under the source paper's analysis protocol: Sequences were error-corrected by clustering with frequency ratios and a modified nearest-neighbor algorithm, then analyzed in the immunoSEQ Analyzer with IMGT gene definitions. TCR richness and evenness were averaged over 20 rarefaction repeats at each rarefaction depth, excluding samples with fewer sequences than the depth. Wilcoxon rank sum tests with FDR correction were used to compare relative abundances of V, D and J genes between the groups. For the blinded duplicates, the intraclass correlation was 95% to 96% for TCR richness and averaged about 75% across some 66 gene segments. Entries here come from immuneACCESS through TCRdb and include only in-frame sequences with V and J called. Some clones fail to appear in such tables; in the studies checked, an unresolved V gene covers under half of the shortfall, and the cause of the remainder is unknown. The V and J calls and clone size were taken over from that table, and D and trimming were inferred from the DNA. The sample's own table lists roughly 14,000 clones. The ten top clones hold around 21% of the sample.

Reading the germline V gene gives CDR1 SGHRS and CDR2 YFSETQ. Trimming costs V 4 bases and J 5 bases, and their ends lie 12 bases apart. Measured from the cysteine to the phenylalanine, the CDR3 is 13 residues long. Shown are 30 bases from within the CDR3, in frame from base 1. Regarding this clone: Its antigen is not yet known. Read coverage stops 3 residues before the CDR3 terminus; the germline J gene supplies the remainder.

Every participant had a single incident cervical HPV16 infection, and prevalent HPV16 infections were excluded. Cervical HPV DNA was detected by MY09/MY11 PCR, and genotyping was performed by dot-blot hybridization. Around 16 mL of heparinized blood was centrifuged, after which the buffy coat was aliquoted, frozen at -30 degrees C, and then stored at -80 degrees C. QIAGEN kits were used to extract genomic DNA from buffy coat specimens. On the study overall, not on this receptor specifically: Cases were distinguished from controls with an estimated AUC of approximately 0.8 by random forest classifiers combining richness and V gene abundances. T-cell numbers per sample were unknown, so richness differences could reflect varying T-cell content rather than repertoire biology. Whether associations preceded infection or resulted from infection could not be shown with the cross-sectional design, and effector/memory subsets and HPV-specific T cells were not isolated. TRBV6-7 relative abundance was lower in cases than in controls (roughly 0.11% versus 0.16%; Bonferroni P = 0.0008). CIN3+ cases had significantly higher TCR repertoire richness than controls across sequencing depths, but evenness did not differ between the groups.

The receptor's source is a woman aged 18 to 75 with a cervical HPV16 infection that either progressed to CIN3+ or cleared (not recorded which). The sample taken for sequencing was blood buffy coat. This chain is built from TRBV5-1 and TRBJ2-5; TRBD2 might be the D gene, on 5 matching bases. The DNA read from the CDR3 is TGCGCCAGCAGCCCTGACTACTATGAGACC. This is translated as CASSPDYYET. The complete CDR3 protein is CASSPDYYETQYF.